Below are 17 T cell receptor beta chains sequenced from a single sample in a study of T-cell reconstitution after alpha-beta-depleted transplantation in children (dated by TCRdb to about 2016). The intended sense of this specimen's treatment or condition label: allogeneic hematopoietic cell transplantation with graft depleted of TCRalphabeta T cells and CD19 B cells. The library was built by means of PCR. Sequencing relied on an Illumina HiSeq 2500. To normalize quantification of the TCRbeta repertoire, the TCR libraries were built with molecular barcoding that relied on unique molecular identifiers. TCRdb reanalyzed the raw reads on its own, using fastp at Q25 for trimming and MiXCR for clone calling, and kept in-frame beta chains. Rows with a matching CDR3 protein are joined into one entry that keeps the most common DNA and genes. The sample records about 110,000 distinct CDR3 sequences, 10% to 13% of which are singletons. Clones ranked in the top ten supply less than 35% of the sample.

The specimen comprised PBMCs, sampled before TCRalphabeta/CD19-depleted stem cell transplant. These receptors originate from a boy aged 2 to 9 with acute lymphoblastic leukemia, due to receive a stem cell transplant.

This clonotype was found a few times. This chain connects TRBV20-1 to TRBJ1-4; TRBD1 might be the D (5 bases). Germline V gene sequence: CDR1 DFQATT, CDR2 SNEGSKA (reference sequence). Trimming pared 0 bases from V and 7 bases from J, leaving 12 bases between. This CDR3 spans 14 amino acids. In DNA, the CDR3 is TGCAGTGCTAGAGAAAGCCGGGGCCCTGAAAAACTGTTTTTT. It is translated as CSARESRGPEKLFF.

Of note for this clonotype: Its ends do not fully match the called genes, so a read error is possible. The gene calls are TRBV14 and TRBJ2-6, with a tentative D call TRBD1 (5 bases). The CDR3 runs to 14 residues. Germline assignment: CDR1 SGHDN and CDR2 FVKESK. The CDR3 spells CASARYSGANFLTF. The CDR3 DNA reads TGTGCCAGCGCTCGGTACTCTGGGGCCAACTTCCTGACTTTC.

This clonotype was seen many times. The genes are TRBV5-1 and TRBJ2-1; 14 bases agree with TRBD2. Per the germline V gene, CDR1 is SGHRS and CDR2 is YFSETQ. V lost 4 bases and J lost 3; bases outside the gene matches: 9. The CDR3 runs 18 residues. Here the CDR3 reads CASSPTSGRGGSYNEQFF. CDR3 coding DNA: TGCGCCAGCAGCCCGACTAGCGGGAGGGGGGGAAGCTACAATGAGCAGTTCTTC.

This sequence joins TRBV4-2 and TRBJ2-7; tentative D call: TRBD1 (5 bases). This CDR3 region has 13 residues. Germline CDR1 and CDR2: LGHNA and YNFKEQ. Trimming shortened V by 0 bases and J by 7 bases, and 10 bases separated the two germline ends. The CDR3 here is CASSQDRQREQYF. The CDR3 bases are TGTGCCAGCAGCCAAGATAGACAGAGGGAGCAGTACTTC.

There are many counts of this clonotype. The gene calls are TRBV5-1 and TRBJ2-2, with D possibly being TRBD1 or TRBD2 (6 bases each). The V end was cut by 6 bases, the J end by 3 bases, with 15 bases between. The CDR3 contains 15 residues. Germline CDR1 is SGHRS and CDR2 is YFSETQ. The CDR3 reads CASTSGGPDTGELFF. CDR3 nucleotide sequence: TGCGCCAGCACCTCTGGGGGGCCGGACACCGGGGAGCTGTTTTTT.

The rearrangement uses TRBV5-1 and TRBJ2-5; D not resolved. This CDR3 contains 14 residues. The ends were cut back, 0 bases at V and 1 base at J, with 7 bases in the middle. Looked up from germline, CDR1 is SGHRS and CDR2 is YFSETQ. As DNA, the CDR3 is TGCGCCAGCAGCTTGGGACACATCCAAGAGACCCAGTACTTC. It specifies CASSLGHIQETQYF.

This clonotype turned up a few times. Here the CDR3 reads CASRGRVLTSGANVLTF. CDR3 bases: TGCGCCAGCCGAGGGAGGGTCCTTACCTCTGGGGCCAACGTCCTGACTTTC. This chain links TRBV4-1 with TRBJ2-6, with 7 nucleotides matching TRBD2. The CDR3 is 17 amino acids. With V trimmed by 8 bases and J by 0 bases, 10 bases remained unmatched. The germline CDR1 and CDR2 sequences are MGHRA and YSYEKL.

This clonotype was counted at least ten times. The rearrangement links TRBV7-3 to TRBJ2-7; no reliable D call. V was pared by 1 base and J by 7 bases, with 8 bases between. This CDR3 is 12 amino acids long. CDR1 is SGHTA, CDR2 FQGTGA, per germline. CDR3 sequence: CASSLIGGEQYF. The CDR3 region has the DNA TGTGCCAGCAGCTTAATAGGCGGTGAGCAGTACTTC.

This clonotype has a count of ten or more. The V and J genes are TRBV29-1 and TRBJ2-1, with 8 bases that match TRBD2. The CDR3 spans 13 residues. From germline, CDR1 is SQVTM and CDR2 ANQGSEA. The trim removed 8 bases at V and 5 bases at J, leaving 8 bases unmatched. The DNA of the CDR3 is TGCAGCTCCCAGCGGGAGAGAGACAATGAGCAGTTCTTC. Translated, it gives CSSQRERDNEQFF.

J is TRBJ2-1 and V is TRBV30, with D possibly being TRBD1 (6 bases). This CDR3 is 18 amino acids long. Germline lookup yields CDR1 GTSNPN and CDR2 SVGIG (reference sequence). V lost 6 bases and J 0 bases, leaving 24 bases between the germline ends. The CDR3 sequence is CACLDGYGDTNSYNEQFF. CDR3 DNA: TGTGCCTGCCTCGATGGATATGGGGACACCAACTCCTACAATGAGCAGTTCTTC.

The table lists this clonotype with a few counts. J is TRBJ2-5 and V is TRBV2, with 7 nucleotides matching TRBD1. Germline CDR1 and CDR2: SNHLY and FYNNEI. Unmatched junction bases numbered 8, after V lost 6 bases and J lost 4 bases. The CDR3 is 14 residues long. This CDR3 reads CASSNSRGRETQYF. CDR3 DNA sequence: TGTGCCAGCAGCAACTCAAGGGGGCGAGAGACCCAGTACTTC.

There are many counts of this clonotype. The genes are TRBV3-1 and TRBJ2-7; TRBD2 agrees at 13 bases. This CDR3 has 14 residues. CDR1 is LGHDT, CDR2 YNNKEL, per germline (reference sequence). V lost 3 bases and J lost 7; bases outside the gene matches: 3. Here the CDR3 reads CASSHGLAGEEQYF. The CDR3 DNA follows: TGTGCCAGCAGCCACGGACTAGCGGGAGAAGAGCAGTACTTC.

This clonotype was recorded a few times. V usage is TRBV7-9 and J usage is TRBJ1-3; D ambiguous. CDR1 SEHNR and CDR2 FQNEAQ come from the germline V gene (reference sequence). Between the trimmed V and J ends, which lost 5 bases and 7 bases, there was a span of 9 bases. The CDR3 runs 12 residues. CDR3 coding DNA: TGTGCCAGCAGCCATCTGGGGAACACCATATATTTT. This codes for CASSHLGNTIYF.

This chain connects TRBV24-1 to TRBJ1-5; D ambiguous. The CDR3 contains 12 residues. Germline assignment: CDR1 KGHDR and CDR2 SFDVKD. V lost 6 bases and J lost 6, with 8 bases in between. The CDR3 sequence: CATSLHGQPQHF. The CDR3 bases are TGTGCCACCAGTTTACATGGTCAGCCCCAGCATTTT.

This clonotype was seen a handful of times. This sequence joins TRBV6-1 and TRBJ2-7, with D possibly called TRBD1 or TRBD2 (6 bases each). The CDR3 totals 15 residues. V lost 6 bases and J 3 bases, leaving 18 bases between the germline ends. The germline V gene has CDR1 MNHNS and CDR2 SASEGT. CDR3 sequence: CASRDTGSGDYEQYF. As DNA, the CDR3 is TGTGCCAGCAGGGACACAGGGTCGGGGGACTACGAGCAGTACTTC.

There are a few counts of this clonotype. This CDR3 is CASSVPRSSGDDQETQYF. The CDR3 region has the DNA TGCGCCAGCAGCGTACCCCGTAGTAGCGGAGATGACCAAGAGACCCAGTACTTC. This rearrangement joins TRBV5-1 to TRBJ2-5; D might be TRBD2 (6 bases). The CDR3 spans 18 residues. Germline CDR1 reads SGHRS; CDR2 reads YFSETQ. V lost 4 bases to trimming and J lost 0 bases, with 22 bases between them.

This clonotype was counted at least ten times. The rearrangement links TRBV6-5 to TRBJ2-3; 9 positions match TRBD2. Trimming cost V 6 bases and J 1 base; bases outside gene matches: 8. Germline V lookup: CDR1 MNHEY, CDR2 SVGAGI. This CDR3 region has 16 residues. Here the CDR3 reads CASSPFLAGRTDTQYF. CDR3 nucleotides: TGTGCCAGCAGCCCCTTTCTAGCGGGGCGCACAGATACGCAGTATTTT.